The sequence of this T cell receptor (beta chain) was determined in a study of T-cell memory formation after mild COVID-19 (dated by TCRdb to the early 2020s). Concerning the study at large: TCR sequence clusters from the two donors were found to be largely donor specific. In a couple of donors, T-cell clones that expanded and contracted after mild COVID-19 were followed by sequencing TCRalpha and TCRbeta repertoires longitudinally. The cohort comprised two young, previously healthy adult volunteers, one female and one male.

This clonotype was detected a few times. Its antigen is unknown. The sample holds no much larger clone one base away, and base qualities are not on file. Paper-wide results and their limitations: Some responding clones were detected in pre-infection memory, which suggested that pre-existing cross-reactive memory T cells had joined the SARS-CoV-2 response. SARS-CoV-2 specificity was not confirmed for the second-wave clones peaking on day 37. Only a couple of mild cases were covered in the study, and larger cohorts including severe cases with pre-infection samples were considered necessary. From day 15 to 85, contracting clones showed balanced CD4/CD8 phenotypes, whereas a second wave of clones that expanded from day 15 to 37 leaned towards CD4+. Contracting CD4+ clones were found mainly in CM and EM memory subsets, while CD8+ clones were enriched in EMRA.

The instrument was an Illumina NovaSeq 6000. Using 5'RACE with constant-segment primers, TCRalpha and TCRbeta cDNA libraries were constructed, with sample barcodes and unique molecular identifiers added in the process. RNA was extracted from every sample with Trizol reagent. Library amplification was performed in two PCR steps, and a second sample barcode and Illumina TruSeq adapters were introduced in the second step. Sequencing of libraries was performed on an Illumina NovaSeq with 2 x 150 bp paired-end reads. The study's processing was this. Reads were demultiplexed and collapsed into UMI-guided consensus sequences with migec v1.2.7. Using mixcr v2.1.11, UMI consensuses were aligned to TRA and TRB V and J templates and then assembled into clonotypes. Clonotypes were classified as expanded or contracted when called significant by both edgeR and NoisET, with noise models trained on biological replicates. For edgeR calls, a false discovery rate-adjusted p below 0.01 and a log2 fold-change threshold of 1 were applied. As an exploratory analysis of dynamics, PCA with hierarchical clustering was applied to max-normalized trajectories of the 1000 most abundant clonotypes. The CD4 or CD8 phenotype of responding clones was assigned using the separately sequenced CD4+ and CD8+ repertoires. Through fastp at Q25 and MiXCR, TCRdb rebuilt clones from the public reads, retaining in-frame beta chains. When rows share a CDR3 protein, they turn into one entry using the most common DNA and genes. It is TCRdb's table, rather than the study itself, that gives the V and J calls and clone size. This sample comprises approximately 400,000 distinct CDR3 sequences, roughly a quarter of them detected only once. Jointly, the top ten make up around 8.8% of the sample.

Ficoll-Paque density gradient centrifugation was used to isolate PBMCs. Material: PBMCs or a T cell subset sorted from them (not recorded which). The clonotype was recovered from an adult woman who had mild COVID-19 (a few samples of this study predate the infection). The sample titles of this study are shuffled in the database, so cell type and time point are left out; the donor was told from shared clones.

The base sequence is TGTGCCAGCAGTTTAAACAGGGGGGAAGAGACCCAGTACTTC. This sequence encodes CASSLNRGEETQYF. In this chain, TRBV12-3 or TRBV12-4 is recombined with TRBJ2-5; TRBD1 matches 8 bases in the middle. V is trimmed back by 2 bases and J by 3 bases, and the junction contains 2 bases that no gene match accounts for. The CDR3 holds 14 amino acids from the cysteine to the phenylalanine. The read is trimmed to its CDR3 DNA, 42 bases read in frame from base 1.